Presented here are 27 T cell receptor delta chains from one specimen sequenced in a study of γδ T cells in repeated Plasmodium falciparum infection. TCRdb reapplied CATT to the multiplex PCR reads. The sample holds some 50,000 delta-chain clones, 1.6% seen once. Vgamma9/Vdelta2+ and Vdelta2-negative gammadelta T cells were flow-sorted from PBMC for bulk sequencing. Sequenced sample: gamma-delta T cells from blood. These receptors all come from a pool of human donors (malaria-infected and uninfected, not separated).

To note about this clone: TCRdb shows a much larger clone's protein in place of this DNA's translation, and the two differ at residue 6, likely through a read error; the protein shown is translated from the DNA. The genes are TRDV2 and TRDJ3, with TRDD3 identical over 10 bases. The J gene was missing in TCRdb and was found by matching the end of the DNA to germline. The CDR3 is 21 amino acids. V shed 3 bases and J 0 bases; nucleotides not matched to a gene: 13. Germline CDR1 is GEAIGNYY and CDR2 is EKD. The CDR3 nucleotides are TGTGCCTGTGACTCGCCCTGTACTGGGGGATTGGTCTCCTGGGACACCCGACAGATGTTTTTC. It translates to CACDSPCTGGLVSWDTRQMFF.

The table lists this clone with many counts. The genes are TRDV1 and TRDJ1; TRDD3 agrees at 9 bases. J gave up 0 bases and V 5 bases, and 19 bases lay outside the gene matches. This CDR3 is 20 amino acids long. Germline V gives CDR1 TSWWSYY, CDR2 QGS. DNA of the CDR3: TGTGCTCTTGGGAACGTTTTCCTGGTTACTGGGGGAGAGTACACCGATAAACTCATCTTT. Its translation is CALGNVFLVTGGEYTDKLIF.

Comment on this clone: Germline and junction disagree at one end, which may indicate a read error. This chain uses TRDV1 with TRDJ1; tentatively, D is TRDD2 (6 bases). The J gene, absent from TCRdb, was called here by matching the DNA to germline. Germline CDR1 and CDR2: TSWWSYY and QGS. The CDR3 is 20 amino acids. CDR3 DNA sequence: TGTGCTCTTGGGCAACTAAAACTGGTGGGCCTTCCCCCGATAGTCGATAAACTCATCTTT. This sequence encodes CALGQLKLVGLPPIVDKLIF.

As for this clone: The mismatch at residue 6 between this DNA's translation and the TCRdb protein of a much larger clone likely reflects a read error; the protein shown is translated from the DNA. The chain uses TRDV1 and TRDJ1; TRDD3 matches 10 bases. The J gene was missing in TCRdb and was found by matching the end of the DNA to germline. The germline V gene has CDR1 TSWWSYY and CDR2 QGS. The CDR3 runs to 20 residues. The V and J ends lost 0 bases and 4 bases, in that order; junction bases with no gene match: 17. The CDR3 spells CALGELLRWYWGMRNDKLIF. In DNA form, the CDR3 reads TGTGCTCTTGGGGAACTACTTCGATGGTACTGGGGGATGCGGAACGATAAACTCATCTTT.

Turning to this clone: The TCRdb protein, from a much larger clone, departs from this DNA's translation at residue 9, likely by read error; the protein shown derives from the DNA. The V call is TRDV2, the J call TRDJ1; TRDD3 aligns across 8 bases. Losses at the gene ends were 3 bases for V and 2 bases for J; bases not matched to a gene: 10. Germline values: CDR1 GEAIGNYY, CDR2 EKD. The CDR3 consists of 16 residues. CDR3 bases: TGTGCCTGTGACTCATTACTGGGGGGTAATACCGATAAACTCATCTTT. Its protein product is CACDSLLGGNTDKLIF.

A few counts support this clone. TCRdb's protein for this DNA is that of a much larger clone and differs from the translation at residue 5, likely a read error; the protein shown is the DNA translation. This sequence joins TRDV1 and TRDJ1; possibly TRDD2 for D (5 bases). V lost 5 bases and J 0 bases, leaving 19 bases between the germline ends. Germline CDR1 reads TSWWSYY; CDR2 reads QGS. The CDR3 sequence is 17 residues long. The CDR3 DNA reads as TGTGCTCTTGGGAGCGGAGGTCGCCTTCGGTACACCGATAAACTCATCTTT. It specifies CALGSGGRLRYTDKLIF.

This clone was counted ten times or more. Distinct nucleotide sequences in the sample also encode this CDR3. The V call is TRDV1, the J call TRDJ1; 9 positions agree with TRDD2. CDR3 length: 17 residues. Germline V gene lookup returns CDR1 TSWWSYY and CDR2 QGS. Trimming took 2 bases from V and 4 from J; bases not matched to a gene: 11. DNA for the CDR3: TGTGCTCTTGGGGAATCCCTTCCTACGAGGACTAGCGATAAACTCATCTTT. Its translation is CALGESLPTRTSDKLIF.

By share, this clone ranks as medium-sized. Within the sample, other DNA sequences also encode this same CDR3. The rearrangement uses TRDV1 and TRDJ1; TRDD3 agrees at 7 bases. Germline V lookup: CDR1 TSWWSYY, CDR2 QGS. Trimming at V came to 1 base and at J to 0 bases, leaving 11 bases not matched to a gene. CDR3 length: 18 amino acids. The chain's CDR3 is CALGEPRVGDQYTDKLIF. For the CDR3, the DNA is TGTGCTCTTGGGGAACCAAGAGTGGGGGACCAGTACACCGATAAACTCATCTTT.

This clone occurred a few times. The TCRdb record carries a much larger clone's protein, which differs from this DNA's translation at residue 8; a read error is the likely cause, and the protein listed here is the DNA translation. The chain joins TRDV1 to TRDJ1; 8 bases match TRDD3. Germline matching of the DNA provided the J gene here, since TCRdb leaves it blank. The CDR3 length is 21 residues. V lost 5 bases and J lost 2; bases outside the gene matches: 25. CDR1 and CDR2 from the germline V gene are TSWWSYY and QGS. CDR3: CALGPQRVSFGIRGRTDKLIF. The CDR3 nucleotides are TGTGCTCTTGGGCCCCAGAGGGTGTCCTTTGGGATACGGGGAAGGACCGATAAACTCATCTTT.

This clone was counted at least ten times. This DNA translates differently at residue 20 from the TCRdb protein, which is that of a much larger clone; a read error is likely, and the protein shown is the DNA's own translation. The V gene is listed as TRDV3; no J gene was called. CDR3 length: 22 residues. Looked up from germline, CDR1 is TVYSNPD and CDR2 is GDNSRS (reference sequence). Written as DNA, the CDR3 is TGTGCCTTCAATCACCTTCTTCCTCCGTCGGTACTCTCAAATATCGGAGGTTGGAGAATCATCTTT. It yields the protein CAFNHLLPPSVLSNIGGWRIIF.

This clone was seen many times. This sample includes further DNA sequences coding for the same CDR3. CDR3 DNA: TGTGCTCTTGGGGAAAGGAGTAGACCTACTGGGATGTACACCGATAAACTCATCTTT. Its protein product is CALGERSRPTGMYTDKLIF. The chain has TRDV1 and TRDJ1; D is possibly TRDD3 (6 bases). The ends were cut back, 2 bases at V and 0 bases at J, with 22 bases in the middle. There are 19 residues in the CDR3. CDR1 is TSWWSYY, CDR2 QGS, per germline.

With respect to this clone: The protein held in TCRdb is that of a much larger clone and does not match this DNA's translation at residue 11, likely because of a read error; the protein shown is translated from the DNA. The chain joins TRDV1 to TRDJ1, with D perhaps assigned TRDD2 or TRDD3 (7 bases each). The CDR3 length is 22 residues. Trimming stripped 0 bases from V and 0 bases from J, with 29 bases between. Germline V lookup: CDR1 TSWWSYY, CDR2 QGS. The chain's CDR3 is CALGELVGFTSGGPSYTDKLIF. As DNA, the CDR3 is TGTGCTCTTGGGGAACTCGTAGGGTTTACGAGTGGGGGACCTTCCTACACCGATAAACTCATCTTT.

This clone was counted many times. The genes are TRDV2 and TRDJ1; 10 nucleotides agree with TRDD3. Assignment of the J gene here rests on matching the DNA to germline, because TCRdb gives none. The CDR3 is 16 amino acids. Germline V gives CDR1 GEAIGNYY, CDR2 EKD. V lost 4 bases and J lost 0; bases outside the gene matches: 7. DNA of the CDR3: TGTGCCTGTGATTTACTGGGGGATTCGTACACCGATAAACTCATCTTT. Its protein product is CACDLLGDSYTDKLIF.

At least ten counts were recorded for this clone. Being one base from a much bigger clone, this may be a read error. This chain connects TRDV1 to TRDJ1; 13 positions agree with TRDD3. TCRdb carries no J gene annotation; the J gene was assigned here by matching the DNA with germline. Germline V CDR1 and CDR2: TSWWSYY, QGS. J was trimmed by 2 bases and V by 2 bases; bases with no gene match: 32. The CDR3 loop spans 26 amino acids. The CDR3 DNA reads as TGTGCTCTTGGGGAAGGGACAACCCTCCTTTCCTCTCGTACTGGGGGATACGGCTGGGGAACCGATAAACTCATCTTT. Its protein is CALGEGTTLLSSRTGGYGWGTDKLIF.

A note on this clone: The TCRdb protein comes from a much larger clone and disagrees with this DNA's translation at residue 5, likely due to a read error; the protein given here is derived from the DNA. The gene calls are TRDV3 and TRDJ1; 12 bases agree with TRDD3. The J gene was not available in TCRdb and was assigned here by matching the DNA to germline segments. The CDR3 is made up of 16 amino acids. J gave up 3 bases and V 4 bases, and 12 bases lay outside the gene matches. Germline CDR1 reads TVYSNPD; CDR2 reads GDNSRS (reference sequence). The CDR3 protein is CASGSYWGIQPDKLIF. CDR3 sequence (DNA): TGTGCCTCGGGGTCATACTGGGGGATACAACCCGATAAACTCATCTTT.

About this clone: The TCRdb protein comes from a much larger clone and disagrees with this DNA's translation at residue 17, likely due to a read error; the protein given here is derived from the DNA. The genes are TRDV1 and TRDJ1, with TRDD3 matching over 9 bases. Germline CDR1 and CDR2: TSWWSYY and QGS. The length of the CDR3 is 21 residues. CDR3 in amino acids: CALGELRPYWGIWEYTGKLIF. CDR3 in DNA: TGTGCTCTTGGGGAACTGAGGCCTTATTGGGGGATATGGGAGTACACCGGTAAACTCATCTTT.

This clone was counted between two and nine times. It differs at one base from a far larger clone, so likely a read error. The same CDR3 arises from other DNA sequences in this sample as well. The chain recombines TRDV1 with TRDJ1; 13 bases are a match to TRDD3. The J gene, not given by TCRdb, was assigned here from a germline match of the nucleotide sequence. The length of the CDR3 is 25 residues. Germline V gene sequence: CDR1 TSWWSYY, CDR2 QGS. CDR3 protein: CALGEISAPSRAPYWGIRVTIGLIF. CDR3 DNA: TGTGCTCTAGGGGAAATTTCGGCTCCCTCTCGGGCCCCGTACTGGGGGATACGGGTTACAATAGGACTCATCTTT.

On this clone: A far larger clone is a single base away, which makes a read error likely. This chain links TRDV2 with TRDJ1, with 12 nucleotides matching TRDD3. TCRdb leaves out the J gene; it was filled in here by matching the DNA to germline. The CDR3 sequence is 18 residues long. With 3 bases clipped from V and 0 bases from J, the junction kept 10 bases outside the gene matches. CDR1 is GEAIGNYY, CDR2 EKD, per germline. In DNA form, the CDR3 reads TGTGCCTGTGACCCTCTTAAACTGGGGGATACACACACCGATAAACTCATCTTT. Translated: CACDPLKLGDTHTDKLIF.

Only a few counts were recorded for this clone. A read error is likely here: a far larger clone is one base away. Other DNA sequences from this sample encode an identical CDR3 as well. The DNA for the CDR3 is TGTGCTCTCGGGGGCACGAAACTCATCTTT. Translating it yields CALGGTKLIF. The chain links TRDV1 to TRDJ1, with D perhaps TRDD3 (5 bases). TCRdb is silent on the J gene; assignment here came from matching the DNA to germline. Per the germline V gene, CDR1 is TSWWSYY and CDR2 is QGS. The CDR3 is made up of 10 amino acids.

Comment on this clone: This DNA translates differently at residue 20 from the TCRdb protein, which is that of a much larger clone; a read error is likely, and the protein shown is the DNA's own translation. The V gene is TRDV1, but the J gene lacks a call; the D segment call TRDD3 is taken from the table without a DNA check. The CDR3 is 22 amino acids. Germline CDR1 is TSWWSYY and CDR2 is QGS. The CDR3 is CALGELVLSYALGGANTDKPIF. The DNA for the CDR3 is TGTGCTCTTGGGGAACTAGTCTTATCCTACGCCTTGGGGGGCGCAAACACCGATAAACCCATCTTT.

This clone has more than one count but fewer than ten. The mismatch at residue 5 between this DNA's translation and the TCRdb protein of a much larger clone likely reflects a read error; the protein shown is translated from the DNA. The genes are TRDV1 and TRDJ1, with unresolved D. The J gene, not given by TCRdb, was assigned here from a germline match of the nucleotide sequence. The germline CDR1 and CDR2 sequences are TSWWSYY and QGS. Trimming shortened V by 4 bases and J by 0 bases, and 30 bases separated the two germline ends. The CDR3 totals 21 residues. CDR3 DNA sequence: TGTGCTCTTGGGGGAGACTCTACTCCACGTCCGACCCGGACGTACACCGATAAACTCATCTTT. Translated: CALGGDSTPRPTRTYTDKLIF.

This clone occurred many times. The V call is TRDV1, the J call TRDJ1; 13 nucleotides agree with TRDD3. The CDR3 spans 19 residues. After removal of 3 bases from V and 6 bases from J, the junction contained 16 bases not matched to a gene. Per germline, CDR1 TSWWSYY and CDR2 QGS. The CDR3 is CALGELSPTTGGYENKLIF. Written as DNA, the CDR3 is TGTGCTCTTGGGGAGCTTTCCCCCACTACTGGGGGATACGAGAATAAACTCATCTTT.

Notes on this clone: Given a far larger clone just one base away, this is likely a sequencing read error. The same CDR3 can be traced to other DNA sequences in this sample. CDR3 coding DNA: TGTGCTCTTGGGGAAGCTGACCGGCCCTTCCATTGTACTGGGGGATCCGATAAACTCATCTTT. It specifies CALGEADRPFHCTGGSDKLIF. V is TRDV1 and J is TRDJ1, with 10 bases that match TRDD3. CDR3 length: 21 residues. Germline CDR1 and CDR2: TSWWSYY and QGS. After removal of 2 bases from V and 3 bases from J, the junction contained 21 bases not matched to a gene.

This clone was seen many times. Because the CDR3's place on the DNA is in doubt, the DNA is left out and the CDR3 is given as listed by TCRdb. No J gene was called, and the V gene is TRDV1; the DNA was not used to check the table's D call, TRDD3. Germline CDR1 is TSWWSYY and CDR2 is QGS. Ends included, the CDR3 has 22 residues. The CDR3 sequence: CALTTSAFPDLGIWPYTDKLIF.

In its sample, this clone was seen many times. The V call is TRDV1, the J call TRDJ1; TRDD3 matches at 12 bases. The trim removed 5 bases at V and 0 bases at J, leaving 25 bases unmatched. Germline CDR1 is TSWWSYY and CDR2 is QGS. The CDR3 is 23 amino acids. The CDR3 here is CALGLPTFDWGILQYPYTDKLIF. The CDR3 DNA reads TGTGCTCTTGGGCTTCCTACTTTCGACTGGGGGATACTACAGTACCCGTACACCGATAAACTCATCTTT.

This clone was seen at least ten times. For the CDR3, the DNA is TGTGCTCTTGGGGACTTCTTTGTTACAACGTCCTACACCGATAAACTCATCTTT. It encodes CALGDFFVTTSYTDKLIF. The chain is built from TRDV1 and TRDJ1, with unresolved D. The germline CDR1 and CDR2 sequences are TSWWSYY and QGS. The CDR3 runs to 18 residues. Trimming took off 3 bases at V and 0 bases at J, with 20 bases between the two ends.

This clone was seen a handful of times. TCRdb pairs this DNA with a much larger clone's protein that differs at residue 8, likely a read error; the protein shown was translated from the DNA. CDR3 region: CALGEIFLRLGLDTDKLIF. In DNA, the CDR3 is TGTGCTCTTGGGGAAATCTTCCTCCGATTGGGGCTGGACACCGATAAACTCATCTTT. The chain is built from TRDV1 and TRDJ1; D may be TRDD2 (6 bases). The J gene comes from matching the DNA to germline here; TCRdb lacks it. Germline V gives CDR1 TSWWSYY, CDR2 QGS. The V and J ends lost 2 bases and 0 bases respectively, with 22 bases between them. There are 19 residues in the CDR3.